This record looks at one T cell receptor (beta chain) sequence and its context. What it binds is unknown. PCR employed 60 Vbeta and 13 Jbeta primers. Sequenced by immunoSEQ multiplex PCR; TCRdb stores in-frame clones only, minus some. The sample includes about 220,000 clones, 80% to 85% of them seen just once. This sample is drawn from a study of cytomegalovirus exposure and HLA in healthy donors. The CDR3 contains 16 residues. Per germline, CDR1 SGDLS and CDR2 YYNGEE. With 0 bases removed from V and 1 base from J, the gap between germline ends came to 13 bases. Donors showed nominal health when sampled, although they likely had unrecorded immune exposures. General observations from the study: Later on, analysis showed that most CMV-associated TCR beta chains appeared to be HLA-restricted. The study carried out a later analysis of TCR beta sequences. It associated some 17,000 of them with specific HLA alleles at a false discovery rate of 0.05.

The sequence was collected from a boy aged 2 to 10 in good health and CMV-seronegative. The rearrangement uses TRBV9 and TRBJ1-1; D possibly corresponds to TRBD1 (6 bases). The sequenced material came from PBMCs. The CDR3 region is CASSVGGRGTNTEAFF. CDR3 DNA sequence: TGTGCCAGCAGCGTAGGTGGCAGGGGCACGAACACTGAAGCTTTCTTT.